This TCR beta chain stems from a study of PD-L1 blockade in urothelial cancer. Study at large: Administration of atezolizumab to patients began at some point between 2013 and 2015, at 1,200 mg intravenously every 3 weeks. T cell content in blood samples showed a median of about 140,000. Overall study findings and caveats: At 3 weeks on treatment, tumor-associated clones expanded more with durable benefit.

Concerning this clone: Antigen unknown.

Stated time point: pretreatment peripheral blood. Patients presented with locally advanced or metastatic urothelial carcinoma. V lost 6 bases and J 1 base, leaving 10 bases between the germline ends. CDR3 length: 15 residues. Germline-derived CDR1 and CDR2 are SGHVS and FNYEAQ. Data came from immunoSEQ multiplex PCR; TCRdb stores just in-frame clones and leaves some out. The sample yields about 49,000 clones, about four fifths seen once. This receptor was taken from a man aged 65 to 85 with urothelial cancer. The sequences come from PBMCs, collected around atezolizumab (anti-PD-L1) treatment. This chain connects TRBV7-6 to TRBJ2-6, with D possibly being TRBD2 (5 bases). The CDR3 is CASSSRGSGANVLTF. The CDR3 DNA follows: TGTGCCAGCAGTTCTCGGGGTTCTGGGGCCAACGTCCTGACTTTC. Combining the CDR3 with reference TRBV7-6 and TRBJ2-6 gives the whole variable domain GAGVSQSPRYKVTKRGQDVALRCDPISGHVSLYWYRQALGQGPEFLTYFNYEAQQDKSGLPNDRFSAERPEGSISTLTIQRTEQRDSAMYRCASSSRGSGANVLTFGAGSRLTVL.